These 23 T cell receptor beta chains were all obtained from the same sample, sequenced in a study of blood T cell repertoires in COVID-19. Repertoires were generated with immunoSEQ multiplex PCR, while TCRdb's copy carries only in-frame clones and drops some. In the table there are about 170,000 clones, around 81% of which are singletons. The sequenced sample consisted of peripheral blood. The receptor source for this set is a human donor with acute or convalescent COVID-19. The donor label of this sample is uncertain.

The genes are TRBV30 and TRBJ1-5; 7 bases are a match to TRBD1. In germline, CDR1 is GTSNPN, CDR2 SVGIG (reference sequence). The junction had 12 bases not matched to a gene; V was cut back by 1 base and J by 6 bases. This CDR3 contains 16 residues. The CDR3 region has the DNA TGTGCCTGGAGTGCTGGGAAGACAGGGTGGGGTCAGCCCCAGCATTTT. Translating gives CAWSAGKTGWGQPQHF.

The V call is TRBV28, the J call TRBJ1-5; D may be TRBD1 (5 bases). The V gene lost 8 bases and the J gene lost 2 bases, with 13 bases spanning the gap. This CDR3 comprises 14 residues. Germline values: CDR1 MDHEN, CDR2 SYDVKM. Here the CDR3 reads CASVLQDRNQPQHF. CDR3 in DNA: TGTGCCAGCGTTTTACAGGACCGCAATCAGCCCCAGCATTTT.

This clone was found a few times. The chain has TRBV11-2 and TRBJ2-6; the match to TRBD1 covers 7 bases. With V trimmed by 5 bases and J by 0 bases, 13 bases remained unmatched. Germline values: CDR1 SGHAT, CDR2 FQNNGV. There are 19 residues in the CDR3. This CDR3 is CASSPLQRRGSSGANVLTF. CDR3 DNA sequence: TGTGCCAGCAGCCCCCTCCAACGCAGGGGGAGCTCTGGGGCCAACGTCCTGACTTTC. Variable domain in full (rest from reference TRBV11-2 and TRBJ2-6): EAGVAQSPRYKIIEKRQSVAFWCNPISGHATLYWYQQILGQGPKLLIQFQNNGVVDDSQLPKDRFSAERLKGVDSTLKIQPAKLEDSAVYLCASSPLQRRGSSGANVLTFGAGSRLTVL.

This clone has more than one count but fewer than ten. V and J are TRBV28 and TRBJ1-1, with D unclear. The V end was cut by 5 bases, the J end by 0 bases, with 13 bases between. Germline V gene lookup returns CDR1 MDHEN and CDR2 SYDVKM. There are 15 residues in the CDR3. CDR3: CASSPSRVMNTEAFF. CDR3 in DNA: TGTGCCAGCAGTCCCTCCCGGGTAATGAACACTGAAGCTTTCTTT.

The chain has TRBV15 and TRBJ1-4; D is possibly TRBD1 (6 bases). Trimming pared 1 base from V and 6 bases from J, leaving 9 bases between. CDR3 size: 14 residues. CDR1 is LNHNV, CDR2 YYDKDF, per germline (reference sequence). The CDR3 DNA reads as TGTGCCACCAGCAGAGGCACAGGGTATGAAAAACTGTTTTTT. Amino acid sequence: CATSRGTGYEKLFF.

CDR3 DNA: TGTGCCAGTAGTATGGGCCCAGGGGTAAGGACTGAAGCTTTCTTT. It translates to CASSMGPGVRTEAFF. This chain connects TRBV19 to TRBJ1-1; a possible D gene is TRBD1 (6 bases). CDR1 and CDR2 (germline): LNHDA, SQIVND (reference sequence). V dropped 3 bases and J dropped 5 bases, with 16 bases sitting between them. This CDR3 region has 15 residues.

J is TRBJ2-1 and V is TRBV6-5; 11 bases agree with TRBD2. The CDR3 runs to 13 residues. Unmatched junction bases numbered 7, after V lost 11 bases and J lost 7 bases. CDR1 MNHEY and CDR2 SVGAGI come from the germline V gene. The chain's CDR3 is CAVRTSGPNEQFF. The CDR3 coding sequence is TGTGCCGTCAGGACTAGCGGGCCAAATGAGCAGTTCTTC.

V and J are TRBV19 and TRBJ2-4; 7 bases match TRBD1. The CDR3 is 16 amino acids. Losses at the gene ends were 7 bases for V and 0 bases for J; bases not matched to a gene: 9. Germline loops: CDR1 LNHDA, CDR2 SQIVND (reference sequence). The CDR3 is CASTFGTGEAKNIQYF. DNA for the CDR3: TGTGCCAGTACCTTCGGAACAGGGGAAGCCAAAAACATTCAGTACTTC.

This chain joins TRBV2 and TRBJ2-3; 7 nucleotides agree with TRBD1. The CDR3 runs to 12 residues. J was trimmed by 7 bases and V by 7 bases; bases with no gene match: 5. CDR1 and CDR2 from the germline V gene are SNHLY and FYNNEI. CDR3 DNA sequence: TGTGCCAGCAAGACAGGGCTTCATACGCAGTATTTT. Amino acid sequence: CASKTGLHTQYF.

The J gene is TRBJ2-7, the V gene TRBV28, with a weak D call TRBD2 (5 bases). V was pared by 6 bases and J by 3 bases, with 12 bases between. Germline CDR1 MDHEN, CDR2 SYDVKM. The CDR3 totals 13 residues. The CDR3 DNA is TGTGCCAGCAGCCGTGGGAGCGACTACGAGCAGTACTTC. Residues: CASSRGSDYEQYF.

The chain has TRBV21-1 and TRBJ2-1; the DNA was not compared with TRBD1, the D call given in the table. TRBV21-1 is marked as a pseudogene. The CDR3 consists of 20 residues. DNA of the CDR3: TGTGCCAGCACTTCAAGGGGGCAGGGATTCAATCGTTCTTGCTACAATGAGCAGTTCTTC. This sequence encodes CASTSRGQGFNRSCYNEQFF.

This chain joins TRBV19 and TRBJ2-2; weak D call: TRBD1 (6 bases). The germline V and J ends were trimmed by 3 bases and 7 bases, with 9 bases remaining between them. The CDR3 has 13 amino acids. The germline V gene encodes CDR1 LNHDA and CDR2 SQIVND (reference sequence). In DNA form, the CDR3 reads TGTGCCAGTAGTATCCAACAGGGCGGGGAGCTGTTTTTT. It codes for CASSIQQGGELFF.

This rearrangement joins TRBV4-1 to TRBJ2-3, with 8 bases identical to TRBD2. The CDR3 is 15 amino acids. J lost 3 bases, V lost 0 bases, and 2 bases had no gene match. CDR1 and CDR2 (germline): MGHRA, YSYEKL. The CDR3 spells CASSQDGTRTDTQYF. Here the CDR3 DNA reads TGCGCCAGCAGCCAAGACGGGACTAGGACAGATACGCAGTATTTT.

The chain links TRBV5-5 to TRBJ2-7, with a possible D match to TRBD2 (6 bases). Trimming removed 4 bases at V and 7 bases at J, with 21 bases between. The CDR3 sequence is 15 residues long. Germline assignment: CDR1 SGHKS and CDR2 YYEKEE (reference sequence). The CDR3 reads CASSPGKTGGGEQYF. The CDR3 DNA is TGTGCCAGCAGCCCTGGGAAGACCGGTGGAGGGGAGCAGTACTTC.

The chain is built from TRBV6-6 and TRBJ2-7; possibly TRBD2 for D (6 bases). The CDR3 covers 13 residues. V dropped 8 bases and J dropped 2 bases, with 13 bases sitting between them. Germline V CDR1 and CDR2: MNHNY, SVGAGI (reference sequence). The CDR3 nucleotides are TGTGCCAGCGGAACCGGGGGAACCTACGAGCAGTACTTC. It specifies CASGTGGTYEQYF.

This clone occurred once. The chain carries TRBV25-1 and TRBJ1-1; D is unclear. CDR1 and CDR2 (germline): MGHDK, SYGVNS. There are 14 residues in the CDR3. V lost 6 bases to trimming and J lost 1 base, with 12 bases between them. The CDR3 DNA sequence: TGTGCCAGCAGGGAGGACGGGAGGAACACTGAAGCTTTCTTT. Residues: CASREDGRNTEAFF.

This clone has only a few counts. The V call is TRBV19, the J call TRBJ2-7, with D perhaps matching TRBD1 (7 bases). Germline CDR1 is LNHDA and CDR2 is SQIVND (reference sequence). The CDR3 spans 14 residues. Trimming left V 2 bases short and J 5 bases short, with 13 bases between. The CDR3 reads CASSIQGGFDEQYF. CDR3 nucleotide sequence: TGTGCCAGTAGTATACAGGGGGGTTTTGACGAGCAGTACTTC.

This chain connects TRBV6-5 to TRBJ1-6, with TRBD1 as a possible D gene (5 bases). CDR1 is MNHEY, CDR2 SVGAGI, per germline. The CDR3 runs 15 residues. Between the trimmed V and J ends, which lost 4 bases and 3 bases, there was a span of 10 bases. The CDR3 bases are TGTGCCAGCAGTTCAAGGGGCCGCTATAATTCACCCCTCCACTTT. As protein: CASSSRGRYNSPLHF.

The genes are TRBV30 and TRBJ1-1; 7 nucleotides align to TRBD1. V lost 0 bases and J lost 1; bases outside the gene matches: 14. The germline gives CDR1 GTSNPN, CDR2 SVGIG (reference sequence). This CDR3 is 18 amino acids long. CDR3 loop: CAWSVLRDRRDRNTEAFF. CDR3 coding DNA: TGTGCCTGGAGTGTTCTAAGAGACCGAAGGGACAGGAACACTGAAGCTTTCTTT.

This chain uses TRBV15 with TRBJ1-5; the match to TRBD1 covers 7 bases. The length of the CDR3 is 16 residues. Germline V lookup: CDR1 LNHNV, CDR2 YYDKDF (reference sequence). Trimming removed 5 bases from V and 5 bases from J; junction bases left unmatched: 12. The CDR3 DNA sequence: TGTGCCACCAGCGGCCGACGTAGGGGGCTGGATCAGCCCCAGCATTTT. Translated, it gives CATSGRRRGLDQPQHF.

This sequence joins TRBV5-1 and TRBJ1-6; the D gene is possibly TRBD1 (5 bases). Trimming cost V 4 bases and J 10 bases, with 15 bases left between them. This CDR3 region has 14 residues. In germline, CDR1 is SGHRS, CDR2 YFSETQ. CDR3 DNA: TGCGCCAGCAGCCCAACAGGATCAGAATCACCCCTCCACTTT. Amino acid sequence: CASSPTGSESPLHF.

V and J are TRBV19 and TRBJ1-2, with TRBD1 matching over 9 bases. Trimming at V came to 5 bases and at J to 6 bases, leaving 4 bases not matched to a gene. Germline V gene data show CDR1 as LNHDA and CDR2 as SQIVND (reference sequence). The CDR3 runs to 13 residues. CDR3 residues: CASSATGGNGYTF. DNA for the CDR3: TGTGCCAGTAGTGCGACAGGGGGGAATGGCTACACCTTC.

This chain connects TRBV28 to TRBJ1-5; 7 positions agree with TRBD1. This CDR3 spans 14 amino acids. Germline V CDR1 and CDR2: MDHEN, SYDVKM. V trimming: 5 bases; J trimming: 4 bases; junction bases outside the gene matches: 5. For the CDR3, the DNA is TGTGCCAGCAGTACCGGGACAGTGAATCAGCCCCAGCATTTT. This encodes CASSTGTVNQPQHF.